These T cell receptor beta chains were read from a single sample in a study of CD8 T cells in ankylosing spondylitis. TCRdb processed the 5' RACE reads anew with MiXCR; each CDR3 protein has one entry. The sample yields some 330,000 distinct CDR3 sequences, 7.5% to 9% seen once. The source material was blood, either unsorted or a sorted T cell fraction (not recorded which). These receptors were obtained from a male donor with ankylosing spondylitis. The CDR3 runs from the conserved cysteine through the conserved F or W. D genes are given only for firm matches. Expanded clones get a size class; other rows say once, few or many, or leave the size out.

D gene	V gene	J gene	clone size	CDR3 protein	CDR3 DNA
NA	TRBV3-1	TRBJ1-2	few	CASSQDVGAGGYTF	TGTGCCAGCAGCCAAGATGTGGGGGCAGGTGGCTACACCTTC
NA	TRBV25-1	TRBJ1-6	NA	CASSQWEGSPLHF	TGTGCCAGCAGCCAGTGGGAAGGATCACCCCTCCACTTT
TRBD1	TRBV20-1	TRBJ1-5	NA	CSARQGAVWEPQHF	TGCAGTGCAAGACAGGGGGCGGTTTGGGAGCCCCAGCATTTT
TRBD2	TRBV29-1	TRBJ2-1	few	CSVGTGGINEQFF	TGCAGCGTGGGGACGGGGGGAATCAATGAGCAGTTCTTC
TRBD1	TRBV3-1	TRBJ2-7	NA	CASSQRPTGGALSYEQYF	TGTGCCAGCAGCCAACGCCCGACAGGGGGCGCGTTGTCCTACGAGCAGTACTTC
NA	TRBV25-1	TRBJ2-7	few	CASSEYSGMNYYEQYF	TGTGCCAGCAGTGAATATAGTGGGATGAACTACTACGAGCAGTACTTC
NA	TRBV7-8	TRBJ2-3	NA	CATKAEVRTDTQYF	TGTGCCACCAAGGCGGAGGTGAGGACAGATACGCAGTATTTT
TRBD1	TRBV29-1	TRBJ2-1	many	CSVEATGGREQFF	TGCAGCGTTGAGGCGACAGGGGGTCGTGAGCAGTTCTTC
NA	TRBV6-5	TRBJ1-2	NA	CASSYSPAPGYGYTF	TGTGCCAGCAGTTACTCTCCAGCCCCAGGGTATGGCTACACCTTC
TRBD2	TRBV12-5	TRBJ2-1	NA	CASGRSGLGGRNEQFF	TGTGCTAGTGGTAGAAGCGGACTAGGCGGGAGGAATGAGCAGTTCTTC
NA	TRBV29-1	TRBJ2-1	NA	CSAQGLGEQIF	TGCAGCGCCCAGGGGTTGGGGGAGCAGATCTTC
NA	TRBV5-1	TRBJ1-1	NA	CASSLVRPMETEAFF	TGCGCCAGCAGCTTGGTAAGGCCGATGGAGACTGAAGCTTTCTTT
NA	TRBV5-6	TRBJ2-5	many	CASSSVAEEETQYF	TGTGCCAGCAGCTCCGTAGCGGAGGAAGAGACCCAGTACTTC
TRBD2	TRBV20-1	TRBJ2-2	few	CSASPGTSAGTGELFF	TGCAGTGCGTCGCCCGGGACTAGCGCGGGGACCGGGGAGCTGTTTTTT
NA	TRBV5-1	TRBJ2-5	many	CASSLVRRAGETQYF	TGCGCCAGCAGCTTGGTGCGGAGAGCAGGAGAGACCCAGTACTTC
TRBD2	TRBV4-2	TRBJ2-5	NA	CASSQDVAGGGETQYF	TGTGCCAGCAGCCAAGATGTGGCGGGAGGAGGGGAGACCCAGTACTTC
NA	TRBV12-3/TRBV12-4	TRBJ2-1	many	CASSSDVEQFF	TGTGCCAGCAGTTCGGACGTTGAGCAGTTCTTC
NA	TRBV10-3	TRBJ2-3	many	CAISEPARTSTDTQYF	TGTGCCATCAGTGAGCCAGCGCGGACTAGCACAGATACGCAGTATTTT
TRBD2	TRBV7-2	TRBJ2-1	NA	CASSLYLAGLNEQFF	TGTGCCAGCAGCTTATACCTTGCGGGACTAAATGAGCAGTTCTTC
TRBD1	TRBV20-1	TRBJ1-1	NA	CSAGDRGPSLAFF	TGCAGTGCTGGGGACAGGGGGCCCTCATTAGCTTTCTTT
NA	TRBV9	TRBJ2-7	once	CASSPEGLSYEQYF	TGTGCCAGCAGCCCAGAGGGTCTCTCCTACGAGCAGTACTTC
TRBD2	TRBV20-1	TRBJ2-7	NA	CSASRTSGNYEQYF	TGCAGTGCTTCCCGGACTAGCGGGAACTACGAGCAGTACTTC
TRBD2	TRBV11-1	TRBJ2-1	NA	CASSLSGSSGSSYNEQFF	TGTGCCAGCAGCTTAAGTGGTTCCAGCGGGAGTTCCTACAATGAGCAGTTCTTC
NA	TRBV7-2	TRBJ1-5	NA	CASSFSSGEDQPQHF	TGTGCCAGCAGCTTTTCGTCGGGGGAGGACCAGCCCCAGCATTTT
NA	TRBV20-1	TRBJ1-5	NA	CSAPATDNQPQHF	TGCAGTGCTCCAGCGACCGACAATCAGCCCCAGCATTTT
TRBD1	TRBV30	TRBJ2-7	NA	CAWIDTGASEQYF	TGTGCCTGGATTGACACAGGGGCGAGTGAGCAGTACTTC
TRBD2	TRBV28	TRBJ2-1	many	CASRTSGHNEQFF	TGTGCCAGTCGGACTAGCGGACACAATGAGCAGTTCTTC
TRBD2	TRBV11-1	TRBJ2-2	NA	CASSYPQRGPSNTGELFF	TGTGCCAGCAGCTACCCCCAGCGGGGTCCCTCGAACACCGGGGAGCTGTTTTTT
NA	TRBV6-4	TRBJ1-1	many	CASRPTLSGDTEAFF	TGTGCCAGCAGACCTACCCTATCGGGGGACACTGAAGCTTTCTTT
TRBD2	TRBV5-1	TRBJ2-2	few	CASSLGGRLHTGELFF	TGCGCCAGCAGCTTAGGCGGGAGGCTACACACCGGGGAGCTGTTTTTT
NA	TRBV29-1	TRBJ2-7	NA	CSVLRPWGEQYF	TGCAGCGTGCTGAGGCCATGGGGCGAGCAGTACTTC
NA	TRBV29-1	TRBJ1-1	many	CSVGQGRDEAFF	TGCAGCGTTGGGCAGGGACGGGATGAAGCTTTCTTT
TRBD1	TRBV28	TRBJ1-4	many	CASSRDRGTNEKLFF	TGTGCCAGCAGTCGGGACAGAGGGACTAATGAAAAACTGTTTTTT
NA	TRBV19	TRBJ2-2	many	CASSSGPRSNTGELFF	TGTGCCAGTAGCTCCGGACCGAGATCGAACACCGGGGAGCTGTTTTTT
NA	TRBV27	TRBJ2-1	NA	CASIPPRTVHSYNEQFF	TGTGCCAGCATCCCCCCTAGGACAGTACACTCCTACAATGAGCAGTTCTTC
NA	TRBV12-3/TRBV12-4	TRBJ2-1	many	CASSLQGHSYNEQFF	TGTGCCAGCAGTTTACAGGGACACTCCTACAATGAGCAGTTCTTC
NA	TRBV12-3/TRBV12-4	TRBJ1-4	NA	CASSYATNEKLFF	TGTGCCAGCAGTTATGCAACTAATGAAAAACTGTTTTTT
NA	TRBV12-3/TRBV12-4	TRBJ1-3	few	CASRQAISGNTIYF	TGTGCCAGTAGGCAGGCTATCTCTGGAAACACCATATATTTT
NA	TRBV10-3	TRBJ2-1	NA	CAISDYRGPQDYYNEQFF	TGTGCCATCAGTGATTACAGGGGCCCCCAGGACTACTACAATGAGCAGTTCTTC
TRBD1	TRBV7-2	TRBJ2-7	NA	CASSPRTGAFEEQYF	TGTGCCAGCAGCCCCAGGACAGGGGCTTTTGAAGAGCAGTACTTC
TRBD2	TRBV15	TRBJ2-2	many	CATSRDRRLADPRELFF	TGTGCCACCAGCAGAGATCGTCGGCTAGCGGATCCCCGGGAGCTGTTTTTT
TRBD1	TRBV5-1	TRBJ2-3	NA	CASSLTGVTDTQYF	TGCGCCAGCAGCTTGACAGGGGTTACAGATACGCAGTATTTT
NA	TRBV9	TRBJ2-5	few	CASSVAARQETQYF	TGTGCCAGCAGCGTAGCAGCACGTCAAGAGACCCAGTACTTC
TRBD2	TRBV19	TRBJ2-5	few	CASSTSAGEPETQYF	TGTGCCAGTAGTACCTCGGCGGGGGAACCAGAGACCCAGTACTTC
NA	TRBV7-2	TRBJ2-7	NA	CASSLGGDVYEQYF	TGTGCCAGCAGCTTAGGGGGCGATGTGTACGAGCAGTACTTC
NA	TRBV5-1	TRBJ2-5	NA	CASSFGRGREETQYF	TGCGCCAGCAGCTTCGGCAGGGGTAGGGAAGAGACCCAGTACTTC
TRBD2	TRBV20-1	TRBJ2-3	many	CSGPAGGRGGDTQYF	TGCAGTGGTCCCGCGGGAGGGCGTGGGGGAGATACGCAGTATTTT
NA	TRBV29-1	TRBJ2-2	few	CSVGWTSSNTGELFF	TGCAGCGTTGGGTGGACATCTTCGAACACCGGGGAGCTGTTTTTT
NA	TRBV28	TRBJ1-5	few	CASSFSRGNQPQHF	TGTGCCAGCAGTTTTAGTCGGGGCAATCAGCCCCAGCATTTT
NA	TRBV9	TRBJ1-1	NA	CASSVTDMNTEAFF	TGTGCCAGCAGCGTCACAGACATGAACACTGAAGCTTTCTTT
NA	TRBV3-1	TRBJ2-1	NA	CASSQAVPGWNEQFF	TGTGCCAGCAGCCAAGCGGTTCCAGGGTGGAATGAGCAGTTCTTC
NA	TRBV12-3/TRBV12-4	TRBJ2-1	many	CASTPGTDNEQFF	TGTGCCAGCACCCCTGGGACCGACAATGAGCAGTTCTTC
NA	TRBV7-2	TRBJ2-1	many	CASSLAASAEREQFF	TGTGCCAGCAGCTTAGCGGCTAGCGCCGAAAGAGAGCAGTTCTTC
NA	TRBV18	TRBJ2-2	NA	CASSDLGELFF	TGTGCCAGCTCAGACCTCGGGGAGCTGTTTTTT